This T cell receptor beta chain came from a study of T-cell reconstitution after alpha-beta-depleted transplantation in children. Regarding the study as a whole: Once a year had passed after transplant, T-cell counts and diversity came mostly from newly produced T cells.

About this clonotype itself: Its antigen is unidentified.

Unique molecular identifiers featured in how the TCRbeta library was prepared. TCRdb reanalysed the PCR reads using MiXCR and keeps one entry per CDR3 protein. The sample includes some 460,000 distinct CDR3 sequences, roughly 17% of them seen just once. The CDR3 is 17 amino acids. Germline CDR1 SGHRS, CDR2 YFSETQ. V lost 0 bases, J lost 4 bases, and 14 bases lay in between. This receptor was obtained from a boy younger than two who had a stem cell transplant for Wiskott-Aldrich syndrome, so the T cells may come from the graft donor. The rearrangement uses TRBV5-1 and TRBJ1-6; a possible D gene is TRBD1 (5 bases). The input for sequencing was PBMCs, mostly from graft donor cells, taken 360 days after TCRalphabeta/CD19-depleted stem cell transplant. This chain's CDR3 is CASSLESPGLYNSPLHF. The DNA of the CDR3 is TGCGCCAGCAGCTTGGAGTCCCCGGGACTTTATAATTCACCCCTCCACTTT. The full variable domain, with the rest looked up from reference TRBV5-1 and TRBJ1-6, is KAGVTQTPRYLIKTRGQQVTLSCSPISGHRSVSWYQQTPGQGLQFLFEYFSETQRNKGNFPGRFSGRQFSNSRSEMNVSTLELGDSALYLCASSLESPGLYNSPLHFGNGTRLTVT.